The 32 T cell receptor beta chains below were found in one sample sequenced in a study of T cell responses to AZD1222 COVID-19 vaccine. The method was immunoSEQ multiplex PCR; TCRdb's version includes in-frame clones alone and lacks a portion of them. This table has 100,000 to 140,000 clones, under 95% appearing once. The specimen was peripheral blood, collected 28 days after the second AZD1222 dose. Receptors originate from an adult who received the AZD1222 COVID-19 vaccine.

CDR3: CASSIGSTISTDTQYF. The DNA for the CDR3 is TGTGCCAGCAGCATCGGATCGACAATTAGCACAGATACGCAGTATTTT. V is TRBV27 and J is TRBJ2-3, with D unresolved. The germline CDR1 and CDR2 sequences are MNHEY and SMNVEV (reference sequence). V was clipped by 6 bases and J by 0 bases, with 16 bases between them. This CDR3 region has 16 residues.

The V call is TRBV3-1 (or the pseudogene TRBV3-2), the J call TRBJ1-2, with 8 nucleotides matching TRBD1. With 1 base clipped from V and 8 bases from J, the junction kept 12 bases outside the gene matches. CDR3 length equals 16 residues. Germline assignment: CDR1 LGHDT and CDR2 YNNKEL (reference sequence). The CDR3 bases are TGTGCCAGCAGCCAAGGTCCAGGGGGCCGTCCAGGGGGCTACACCTTC. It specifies CASSQGPGGRPGGYTF.

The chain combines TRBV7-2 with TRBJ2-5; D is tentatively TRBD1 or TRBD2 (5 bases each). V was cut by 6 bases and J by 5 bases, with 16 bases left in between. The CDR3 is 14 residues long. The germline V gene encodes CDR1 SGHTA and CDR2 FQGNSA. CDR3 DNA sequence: TGTGCCAGCAGTCCCTCGGGGCCTGGGGAGACCCAGTACTTC. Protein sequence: CASSPSGPGETQYF.

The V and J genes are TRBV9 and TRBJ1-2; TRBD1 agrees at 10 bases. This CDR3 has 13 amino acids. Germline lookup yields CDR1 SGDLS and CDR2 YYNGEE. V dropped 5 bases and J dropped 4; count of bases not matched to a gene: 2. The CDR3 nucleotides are TGTGCCAGCAGAGGGACAGGGGCCTATGGCTACACCTTC. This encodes CASRGTGAYGYTF.

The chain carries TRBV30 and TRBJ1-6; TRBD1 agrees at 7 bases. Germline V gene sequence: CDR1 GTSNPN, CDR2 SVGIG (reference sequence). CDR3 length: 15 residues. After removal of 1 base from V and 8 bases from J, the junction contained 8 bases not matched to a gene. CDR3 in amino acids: CAWSERDRVYSPLHF. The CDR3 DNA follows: TGTGCCTGGAGTGAACGTGACAGGGTATATTCACCCCTCCACTTT.

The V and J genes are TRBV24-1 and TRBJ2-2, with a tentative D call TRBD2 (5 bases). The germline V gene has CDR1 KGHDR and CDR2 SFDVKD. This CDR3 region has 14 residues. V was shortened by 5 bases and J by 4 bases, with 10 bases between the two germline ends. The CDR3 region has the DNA TGTGCCACCAGTGGGGTAGGAGGCACCGGGGAGCTGTTTTTT. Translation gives CATSGVGGTGELFF.

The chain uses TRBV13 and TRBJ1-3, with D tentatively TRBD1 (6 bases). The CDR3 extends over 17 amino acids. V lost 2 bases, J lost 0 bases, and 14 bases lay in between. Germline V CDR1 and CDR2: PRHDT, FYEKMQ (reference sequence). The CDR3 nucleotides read TGTGCCAGCAGCTTAACGGGAAGGGGGTTCTCTGGAAACACCATATATTTT. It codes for CASSLTGRGFSGNTIYF.

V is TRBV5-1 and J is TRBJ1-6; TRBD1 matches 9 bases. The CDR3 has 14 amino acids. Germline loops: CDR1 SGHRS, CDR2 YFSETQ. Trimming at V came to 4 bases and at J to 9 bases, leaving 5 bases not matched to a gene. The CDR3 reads CASSAGQGGSPLHF. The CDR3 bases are TGCGCCAGCAGCGCGGGACAGGGTGGTTCACCCCTCCACTTT.

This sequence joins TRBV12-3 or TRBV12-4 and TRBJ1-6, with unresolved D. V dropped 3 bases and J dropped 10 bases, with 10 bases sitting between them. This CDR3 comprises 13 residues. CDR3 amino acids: CASSLMGPSPLHF. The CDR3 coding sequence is TGTGCCAGCAGTTTGATGGGCCCCTCACCCCTCCACTTT.

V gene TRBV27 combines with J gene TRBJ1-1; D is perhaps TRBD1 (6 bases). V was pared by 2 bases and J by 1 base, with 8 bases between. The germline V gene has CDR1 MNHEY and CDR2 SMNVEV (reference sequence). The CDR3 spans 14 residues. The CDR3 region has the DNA TGTGCCAGCAGTTTAGGCAGGGGGAACACTGAAGCTTTCTTT. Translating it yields CASSLGRGNTEAFF.

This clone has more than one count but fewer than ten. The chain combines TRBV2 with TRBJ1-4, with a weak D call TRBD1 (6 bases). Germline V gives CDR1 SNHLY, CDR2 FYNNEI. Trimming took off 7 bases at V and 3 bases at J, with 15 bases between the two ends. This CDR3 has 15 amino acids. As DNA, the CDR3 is TGTGCCAGCAAATTTTTAGGACAGTCTAATGAAAAACTGTTTTTT. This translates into CASKFLGQSNEKLFF.

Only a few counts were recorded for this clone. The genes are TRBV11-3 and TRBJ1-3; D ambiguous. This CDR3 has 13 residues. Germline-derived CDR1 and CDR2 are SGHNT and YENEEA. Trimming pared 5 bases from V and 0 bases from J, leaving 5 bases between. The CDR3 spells CASSMDSGNTIYF. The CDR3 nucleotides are TGTGCCAGCAGCATGGACTCTGGAAACACCATATATTTT.

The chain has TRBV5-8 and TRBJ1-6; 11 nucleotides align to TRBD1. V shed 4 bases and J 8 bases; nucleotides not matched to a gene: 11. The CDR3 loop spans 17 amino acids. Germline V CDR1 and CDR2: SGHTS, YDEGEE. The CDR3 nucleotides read TGTGCCAGCAGCGCCCGGTGGACAGGGGGCAAAGATTCACCCCTCCACTTT. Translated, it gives CASSARWTGGKDSPLHF.

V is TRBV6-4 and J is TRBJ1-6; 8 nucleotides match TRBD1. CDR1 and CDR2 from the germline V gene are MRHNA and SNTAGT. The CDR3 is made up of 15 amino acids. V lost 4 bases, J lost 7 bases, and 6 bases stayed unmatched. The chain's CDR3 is CASSAGGAGNSPLHF. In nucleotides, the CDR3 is TGTGCCAGCAGTGCAGGGGGCGCAGGGAATTCACCCCTCCACTTT.

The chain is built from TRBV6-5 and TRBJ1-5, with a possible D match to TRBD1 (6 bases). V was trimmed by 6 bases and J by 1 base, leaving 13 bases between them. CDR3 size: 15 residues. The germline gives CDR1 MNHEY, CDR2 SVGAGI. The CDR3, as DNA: TGTGCCAGCAGACCCGACAGGAGGAGCAATCAGCCCCAGCATTTT. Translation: CASRPDRRSNQPQHF.

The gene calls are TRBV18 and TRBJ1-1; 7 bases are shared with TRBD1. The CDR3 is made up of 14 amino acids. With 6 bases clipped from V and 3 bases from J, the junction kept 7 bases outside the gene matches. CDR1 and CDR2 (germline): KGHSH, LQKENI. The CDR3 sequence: CASSRDRSYTEAFF. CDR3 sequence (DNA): TGTGCCAGCTCGCGGGACAGATCGTACACTGAAGCTTTCTTT.

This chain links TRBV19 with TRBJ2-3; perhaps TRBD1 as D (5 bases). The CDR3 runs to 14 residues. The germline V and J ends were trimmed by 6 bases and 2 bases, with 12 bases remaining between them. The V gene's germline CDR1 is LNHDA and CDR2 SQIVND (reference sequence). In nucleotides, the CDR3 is TGTGCCAGTAGGGAGCAGGGCTACACAGATACGCAGTATTTT. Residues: CASREQGYTDTQYF.

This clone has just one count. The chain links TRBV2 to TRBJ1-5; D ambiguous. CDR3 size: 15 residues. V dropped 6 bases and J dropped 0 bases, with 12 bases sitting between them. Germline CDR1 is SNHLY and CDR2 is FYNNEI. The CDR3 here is CASRQTRDSNQPQHF. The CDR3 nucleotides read TGTGCCAGCAGGCAAACCCGGGATAGCAATCAGCCCCAGCATTTT.

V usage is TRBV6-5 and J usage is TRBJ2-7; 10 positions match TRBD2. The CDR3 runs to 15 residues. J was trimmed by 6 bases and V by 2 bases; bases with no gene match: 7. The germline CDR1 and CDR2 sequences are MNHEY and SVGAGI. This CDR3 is CASSYGASGSGEQYF. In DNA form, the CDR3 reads TGTGCCAGCAGTTACGGGGCTAGCGGGAGCGGCGAGCAGTACTTC.

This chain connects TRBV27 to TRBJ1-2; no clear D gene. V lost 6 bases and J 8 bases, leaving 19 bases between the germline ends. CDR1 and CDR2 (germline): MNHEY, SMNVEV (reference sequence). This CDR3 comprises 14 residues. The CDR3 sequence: CASRSVGSSEGYTF. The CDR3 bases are TGTGCCAGCAGGTCAGTTGGGTCATCGGAAGGCTACACCTTC.

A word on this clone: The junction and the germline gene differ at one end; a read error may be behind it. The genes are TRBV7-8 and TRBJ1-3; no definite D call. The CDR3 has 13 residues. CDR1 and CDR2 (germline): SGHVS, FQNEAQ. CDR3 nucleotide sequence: TGTGCCACCAGCCCTCACTCTGGAAACACCATATATTTT. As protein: CATSPHSGNTIYF.

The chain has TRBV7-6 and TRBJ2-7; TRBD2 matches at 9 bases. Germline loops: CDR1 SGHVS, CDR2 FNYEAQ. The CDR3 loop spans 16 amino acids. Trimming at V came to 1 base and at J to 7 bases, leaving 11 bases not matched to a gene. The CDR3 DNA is TGTGCCAGCAGCTTAGGGGGCGGGAGGGCCCTGGAAGAGCAGTACTTC. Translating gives CASSLGGGRALEEQYF.

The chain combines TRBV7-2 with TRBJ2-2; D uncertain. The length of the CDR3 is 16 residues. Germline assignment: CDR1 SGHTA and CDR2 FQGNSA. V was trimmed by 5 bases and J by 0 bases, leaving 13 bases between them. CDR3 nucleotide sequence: TGTGCCAGCAGCGTCGATCGACGGACGAACACCGGGGAGCTGTTTTTT. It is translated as CASSVDRRTNTGELFF.

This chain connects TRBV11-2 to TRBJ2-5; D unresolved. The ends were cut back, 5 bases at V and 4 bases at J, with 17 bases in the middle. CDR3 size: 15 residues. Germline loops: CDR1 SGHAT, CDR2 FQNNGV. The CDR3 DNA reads TGTGCCAGCAGCCCTCCCTTCGGGCGATCAGAGACCCAGTACTTC. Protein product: CASSPPFGRSETQYF.

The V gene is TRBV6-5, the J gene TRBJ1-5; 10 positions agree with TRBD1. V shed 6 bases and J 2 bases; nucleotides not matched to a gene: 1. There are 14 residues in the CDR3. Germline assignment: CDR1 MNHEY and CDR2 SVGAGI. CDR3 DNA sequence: TGTGCCAGCAGCGGGACAGGGGGCAATCAGCCCCAGCATTTT. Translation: CASSGTGGNQPQHF.

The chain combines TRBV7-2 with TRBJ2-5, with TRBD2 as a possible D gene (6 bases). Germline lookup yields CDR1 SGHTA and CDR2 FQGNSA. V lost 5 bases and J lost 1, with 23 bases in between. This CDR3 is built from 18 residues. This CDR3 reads CASSPWGRGSGPQETQYF. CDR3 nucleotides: TGTGCCAGCAGCCCCTGGGGGAGAGGAAGCGGGCCCCAAGAGACCCAGTACTTC.

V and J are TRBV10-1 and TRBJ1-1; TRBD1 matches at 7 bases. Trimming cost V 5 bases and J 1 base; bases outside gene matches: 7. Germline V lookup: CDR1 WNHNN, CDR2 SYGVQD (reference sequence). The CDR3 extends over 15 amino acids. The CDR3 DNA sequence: TGCGCCAGCAGTATGACAGGGTCGGGGAACACTGAAGCTTTCTTT. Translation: CASSMTGSGNTEAFF.

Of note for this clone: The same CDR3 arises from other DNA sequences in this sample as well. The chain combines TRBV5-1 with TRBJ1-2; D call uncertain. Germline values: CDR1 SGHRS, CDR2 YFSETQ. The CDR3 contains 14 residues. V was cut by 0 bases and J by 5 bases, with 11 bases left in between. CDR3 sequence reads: CASSLEPGGYGYTF. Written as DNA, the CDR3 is TGCGCCAGCAGCTTGGAGCCAGGAGGATATGGCTACACCTTC. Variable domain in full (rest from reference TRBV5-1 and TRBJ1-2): KAGVTQTPRYLIKTRGQQVTLSCSPISGHRSVSWYQQTPGQGLQFLFEYFSETQRNKGNFPGRFSGRQFSNSRSEMNVSTLELGDSALYLCASSLEPGGYGYTFGSGTRLTVV.

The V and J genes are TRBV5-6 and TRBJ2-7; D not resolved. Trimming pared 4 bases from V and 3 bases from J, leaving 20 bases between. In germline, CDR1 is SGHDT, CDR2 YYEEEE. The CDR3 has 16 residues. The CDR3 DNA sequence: TGTGCCAGCAGCCCACTTCCGAGACTCGGCTACTACGAGCAGTACTTC. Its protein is CASSPLPRLGYYEQYF.

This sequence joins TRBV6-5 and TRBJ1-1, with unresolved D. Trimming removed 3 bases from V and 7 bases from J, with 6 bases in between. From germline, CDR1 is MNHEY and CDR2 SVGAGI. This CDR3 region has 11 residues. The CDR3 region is CASSYEDEAFF. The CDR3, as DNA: TGTGCCAGCAGTTATGAGGATGAAGCTTTCTTT.

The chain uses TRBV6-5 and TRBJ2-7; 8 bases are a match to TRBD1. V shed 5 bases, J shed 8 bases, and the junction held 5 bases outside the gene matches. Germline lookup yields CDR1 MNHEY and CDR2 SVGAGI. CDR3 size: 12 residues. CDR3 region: CASSQRTGKQYF. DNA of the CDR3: TGTGCCAGCAGTCAACGGACAGGGAAGCAGTACTTC.

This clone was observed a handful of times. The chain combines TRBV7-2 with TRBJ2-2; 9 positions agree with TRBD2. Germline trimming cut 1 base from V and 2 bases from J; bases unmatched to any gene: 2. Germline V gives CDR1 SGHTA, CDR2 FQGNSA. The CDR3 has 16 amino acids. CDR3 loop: CASSLDLAGNTGELFF. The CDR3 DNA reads TGTGCCAGCAGCTTAGACCTAGCGGGAAACACCGGGGAGCTGTTTTTT. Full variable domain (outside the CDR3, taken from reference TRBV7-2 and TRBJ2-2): GAGVSQSPSNKVTEKGKDVELRCDPISGHTALYWYRQSLGQGLEFLIYFQGNSAPDKSGLPSDRFSAERTGGSVSTLTIQRTQQEDSAVYLCASSLDLAGNTGELFFGEGSRLTVL.